The T cell receptor (beta chain) described here comes from a study of early stage breast cancer tumors. Each sample had two DNA replicates, around 0.53 ug blood or about 1.5 ug tissue. Here immunoSEQ multiplex PCR was the method, and the copy in TCRdb shows in-frame clones only, minus some. This repertoire shows fewer than 35,000 clones, 72% found once; its top ten account for around a third. This clone was recorded only once. Its antigen is as yet unknown. The CDR3 runs to 14 residues. CDR1 and CDR2 (germline): SGHVS, FQNEAQ. V lost 5 bases, J lost 4 bases, and 8 bases stayed unmatched. Notes on the study in general: Bulk DNA sequencing of unsorted cells missed chain pairing and markers. Commonly generated sequences made up most enriched TCRB sequences shared between patients.

Sequencing used blood. The V gene is TRBV7-8, the J gene TRBJ2-7; 7 bases agree with TRBD1. This receptor was obtained from a person between 50 and 60 years old with breast cancer. CDR3 sequence reads: CASSRRQGPYEQYF. For the CDR3, the DNA is TGTGCCAGCAGCCGCAGACAGGGTCCATACGAGCAGTACTTC. The whole variable domain, remainder taken from reference TRBV7-8 and TRBJ2-7, is GAGVSQSPRYKVAKRGQDVALRCDPISGHVSLFWYQQALGQGPEFLTYFQNEAQLDKSGLPSDRFFAERPEGSVSTLKIQRTQQEDSAVYLCASSRRQGPYEQYFGPGTRLTVT.